This paragraph reports one T cell receptor (beta chain). Its antigen is unidentified. Using a J-beta primer mix together with a sample-barcoded 5' primer, a second PCR was run for about 6 to 11 cycles. Per sample, CDR3-containing paired-end reads numbered at least 3 million. TCRdb reprocessed the 5' RACE reads via MiXCR and lists one record per CDR3 protein. The sample holds around 1.5 million distinct CDR3 sequences, 30% to 35% seen once. Trimming shortened V by 11 bases and J by 0 bases, and 14 bases separated the two germline ends. The germline gives CDR1 MNHEY, CDR2 SVGEGT. CDR3 size: 14 residues. The source of the sample is a study of blood T cells in healthy people across ages. Study background: Through template switching, about one barcoded beta molecule was captured per two T cells, as measured in model experiments. General observations from the study: The unknown donor CMV status may have confounded expanded clonotype changes.

Ranging in age from about 6 to 95, the donors were healthy Caucasian individuals from Russia. The TCR sequence derives from a woman aged 25 to 39 in good health. Sequences were obtained from blood. The chain has TRBV6-2 or TRBV6-3 and TRBJ2-1, with D tentatively TRBD1 or TRBD2 (5 bases each). For the CDR3, the DNA is TGTGCCGGCGCCGGGACGCCCTCCTACAATGAGCAGTTCTTC. This translates into CAGAGTPSYNEQFF.